This TCR beta chain was captured by sequencing in a study of human T cells and chemical hapten exposure. CDR3 length: 15 amino acids. Between the trimmed V and J ends, which lost 3 bases and 1 base, there was a span of 11 bases. This clonotype was seen many times. TCRdb ran MiXCR on the RACE reads and lists one entry per CDR3 protein. The sample records about 87,000 distinct CDR3 sequences, 9.6% being singletons. Time point reported: pre-sensitization, week 0. Treatment in this sample: therapeutic diphenylcyclopropenone sensitization with weekly scalp DPC. Sample: whole blood, taken in connection with sensitization to the hapten diphenylcyclopropenone (DPC). The chain recombines TRBV12-3 or TRBV12-4 with TRBJ2-3, with D possibly being TRBD1 (6 bases). The sequence was obtained from a woman aged 40 to 55 with alopecia areata. Some clones in this sample may be carry-over from other donors' samples. The CDR3 coding sequence is TGTGCCAGCAGTTTTGCAGGGGCCCGCACAGATACGCAGTATTTT. The encoded protein is CASSFAGARTDTQYF.